The TCR beta chain under discussion was sequenced for a study of CD8 T cells in Susac syndrome. Regarding the study as a whole: The study identified about sixteen and five Susac-specific public clones in total CD8+ and CD8+ TEMRA repertoires.

Reverse transcription of 0.5 to 1 ug RNA was performed with random hexamers. Each CDR3 protein gets one entry after TCRdb re-called the immunoSEQ multiplex PCR reads with MiXCR. The sample consists of some 200,000 distinct CDR3 sequences, around 93% of them appearing once. Negative isolation yielded the CD8+ and CD4+ T cells, while FACS enriched the TEMRA cells. Germline V gene data show CDR1 as SGDLS and CDR2 as YYNGEE. The CDR3 is made up of 14 amino acids. V lost 3 bases to trimming and J lost 1 base, with 11 bases between them. About this clonotype: Its antigen is not identified.

The chain combines TRBV9 with TRBJ2-7; D unclear. Sequenced: CD8+ T cells from PBMCs. The receptor was derived from a human donor with Susac syndrome. The CDR3 nucleotides read TGTGCCAGCAGCGGGGCTATGAGGTCCTACGAGCAGTACTTC. It encodes CASSGAMRSYEQYF.